These T cell receptor beta chains were read from a single sample in a study of blood T cells in healthy people across ages. TCRdb itself ran the 5' RACE reads through MiXCR, one entry per CDR3 protein. The sample has around 1,000,000 distinct CDR3 sequences; approximately 25% are singletons. These same data were also listed under a study on T cells of mothers and their children.

Sequenced input: blood. These receptors were collected from a girl aged 2 to 9 in good health. CDR3s include the opening cysteine and the closing phenylalanine or tryptophan. A D gene is named only where the DNA matches it firmly. Clone size is stated in some rows and not others, as once, few, many or a class when expanded.

J,D,size,V,CDR3,DNA
TRBJ2-5,NA,NA,TRBV7-9,CASTLTSVEPETQYF,TGTGCCAGCACCCTCACGTCGGTAGAGCCGGAGACCCAGTACTTC
TRBJ1-2,NA,few,TRBV7-3,CASSSKTGYGYTF,TGTGCCAGCAGCTCAAAAACAGGCTATGGCTACACCTTC
TRBJ2-7,TRBD1,few,TRBV7-9,CASSRRQGYRFEQYF,TGTGCCAGCAGCCGAAGACAGGGCTACCGCTTCGAGCAGTACTTC
TRBJ2-5,TRBD1,NA,TRBV7-8,CASSLLDRGQETQYF,TGTGCCAGCAGCTTATTGGACAGGGGGCAAGAGACCCAGTACTTC
TRBJ1-6,NA,few,TRBV6-1,CASYYSLTAWARSSYNSPLHF,TGTGCCAGCTATTATTCATTGACAGCATGGGCTAGGAGCTCCTATAATTCACCCCTCCACTTT
TRBJ2-5,TRBD1,NA,TRBV20-1,CSATAPGQGWTQYF,TGCAGTGCTACAGCACCAGGACAGGGTTGGACCCAGTACTTC
TRBJ2-5,NA,few,TRBV6-5,CASSSLEEETQYF,TGTGCCAGCAGCTCACTAGAGGAAGAGACCCAGTACTTC
TRBJ1-2,TRBD1,few,TRBV4-2,CASSQAETGGNYGYTF,TGTGCCAGCAGCCAGGCCGAAACAGGGGGCAACTATGGCTACACCTTC
TRBJ2-5,TRBD2,few,TRBV3-1,CASSQEGGWETQYF,TGTGCCAGCAGCCAAGAGGGAGGGTGGGAGACCCAGTACTTC
TRBJ2-3,NA,NA,TRBV12-3/TRBV12-4,CASSALYPGGTDTQYF,TGTGCCAGCAGTGCCCTTTACCCTGGGGGGACAGATACGCAGTATTTT
TRBJ1-1,TRBD1,NA,TRBV7-9,CASSPKGDRFNTEAFF,TGTGCCAGCAGCCCTAAGGGGGACAGATTTAACACTGAAGCTTTCTTT
TRBJ2-5,NA,few,TRBV10-3,CAISEPGGTQYF,TGTGCCATCAGTGAGCCCGGAGGGACCCAGTACTTC
TRBJ2-5,NA,few,TRBV13,CASSFSRTAYRTQYF,TGTGCCAGCAGCTTCTCGAGGACAGCCTACAGGACCCAGTACTTC
TRBJ2-5,TRBD1,few,TRBV5-1,CASSFQGVLQETQYF,TGCGCCAGCAGCTTTCAGGGGGTCCTTCAAGAGACCCAGTACTTC
TRBJ2-5,NA,NA,TRBV11-2,CASSLAGRYQETQYF,TGTGCCAGCAGCTTAGCGGGACGCTACCAAGAGACCCAGTACTTC
TRBJ2-1,NA,NA,TRBV11-3,CASSLQGKAGAEQFF,TGTGCCAGCAGCTTACAAGGCAAGGCCGGCGCTGAGCAGTTCTTC
TRBJ1-1,NA,NA,TRBV5-6,CASSPPSDSNTEAFF,TGTGCCAGCAGCCCGCCTTCTGATTCTAACACTGAAGCTTTCTTT
TRBJ1-4,NA,NA,TRBV20-1,CSARDLGTSEKLFF,TGCAGTGCTAGGGACCTGGGGACGAGTGAAAAACTGTTTTTT
TRBJ2-7,TRBD2,NA,TRBV7-3,CASSLIAGVRYEQYF,TGTGCCAGCAGCTTAATAGCGGGAGTCCGTTACGAGCAGTACTTC
TRBJ2-2,NA,NA,TRBV11-3,CASSLVYTNTGELFF,TGTGCCAGCAGCTTAGTGTATACCAACACCGGGGAGCTGTTTTTT
TRBJ2-7,NA,NA,TRBV18,CASSPPDSAYEQYF,TGTGCCAGCTCACCTCCCGACAGTGCCTACGAGCAGTACTTC
TRBJ2-7,TRBD1,NA,TRBV5-1,CASSGLTGAYEQYF,TGCGCCAGCAGCGGATTAACAGGGGCTTACGAGCAGTACTTC
TRBJ2-7,NA,few,TRBV5-1,CASSLVQTNEQHF,TGCGCCAGCAGCTTGGTACAGACGAACGAGCAGCACTTC
TRBJ2-7,TRBD2,few,TRBV7-6,CASSPLAGVIYF,TGTGCCAGCAGCCCCCTAGCGGGAGTTATATACTTC
TRBJ2-5,TRBD1,many,TRBV7-2,CASRYTGGGETQYF,TGTGCCAGCAGATACACAGGGGGCGGAGAGACCCAGTACTTC
TRBJ1-2,NA,few,TRBV4-1,CASSQPGLPRDDYGYTF,TGCGCCAGCAGCCAACCAGGATTACCCCGGGACGACTATGGCTACACCTTC
TRBJ2-7,NA,many,TRBV4-3,CASSFGRASEQYF,TGCGCCAGCAGCTTCGGCAGGGCGAGCGAGCAGTACTTC
TRBJ2-6,TRBD1,few,TRBV7-9,CASIIKNRGGANVLTF,TGTGCCAGCATCATTAAAAACAGGGGCGGGGCCAACGTCCTGACTTTC
TRBJ2-7,NA,NA,TRBV5-1,CASSQPSSYEQHF,TGCGCCAGCAGCCAACCGTCTAGCTACGAGCAGCACTTC
TRBJ2-5,NA,NA,TRBV28,CASSYRGDQETQYF,TGTGCCAGCAGTTATAGAGGAGACCAAGAGACCCAGTACTTC
TRBJ1-2,TRBD1,NA,TRBV18,CASSYATGDDYGYTF,TGTGCCAGCTCATACGCGACAGGGGACGACTATGGCTACACCTTC
TRBJ2-1,TRBD2,few,TRBV28,CASSLGDYSYNEQFF,TGTGCCAGCAGTTTAGGGGACTACTCCTACAATGAGCAGTTCTTC
TRBJ2-7,NA,few,TRBV21-1,CASSKDGNDRGHEQYF,TGTGCCAGCAGCAAAGATGGCAATGACAGGGGCCACGAGCAGTACTTC
TRBJ1-4,NA,NA,TRBV7-9,CASSSSEELFF,TGTGCCAGCAGCAGTTCAGAGGAACTGTTTTTT
TRBJ2-3,TRBD1,few,TRBV20-1,CSARDDMYSGTASDTQYF,TGCAGTGCTAGAGATGATATGTACTCCGGGACAGCATCGGATACGCAGTATTTT
TRBJ2-3,TRBD1,NA,TRBV6-1,CASSDGQVATDTQYF,TGTGCCAGCAGTGACGGACAGGTGGCCACAGATACGCAGTATTTT
TRBJ2-7,TRBD2,NA,TRBV7-8,CASSFGPRLATGEQYF,TGTGCCAGCAGCTTTGGGCCGAGACTAGCGACCGGGGAGCAGTACTTC
TRBJ1-6,NA,NA,TRBV9,CASSDGLRNSPLHF,TGTGCCAGCAGCGACGGACTCAGGAATTCACCCCTCCACTTT
TRBJ2-1,NA,NA,TRBV20-1,CSARAITGITYNEQFF,TGCAGTGCTAGAGCTATCACAGGGATCACCTACAATGAGCAGTTCTTC
TRBJ2-5,NA,few,TRBV27,CASSLPGKRETQYF,TGTGCCAGCAGTTTACCGGGGAAGAGAGAGACCCAGTACTTC
TRBJ1-2,NA,NA,TRBV20-1,CSAGSSYGYTF,TGCAGTGCAGGGTCCTCCTATGGCTACACCTTC
TRBJ2-7,NA,many,TRBV6-2/TRBV6-3,CASGTYEQYF,TGTGCCAGTGGGACCTACGAGCAGTACTTC
TRBJ2-7,TRBD1,few,TRBV6-6,CASSYSLSGTEYF,TGTGCCAGCAGTTACTCGTTGTCGGGGACAGAGTACTTC
TRBJ2-1,TRBD2,NA,TRBV6-1,CAIKTSGRAGYNEQFF,TGTGCCATCAAGACTAGCGGGAGGGCGGGTTACAATGAGCAGTTCTTC
TRBJ1-2,NA,NA,TRBV7-9,CASSLAGRDGIYGYTF,TGTGCCAGCAGCTTAGCGGGCAGGGATGGAATCTATGGCTACACCTTC
TRBJ1-2,TRBD1,NA,TRBV28,CASSFLGQGSLGYTF,TGTGCCAGCAGTTTTTTGGGACAGGGATCGTTAGGCTACACCTTC
TRBJ1-2,NA,NA,TRBV4-3,CASSLDRSFYGYTF,TGCGCCAGCAGTTTGGACAGATCTTTCTATGGCTACACCTTC